This TCR beta chain stems from a study of blood T cell repertoires in COVID-19. In the study overall: Whether acute or convalescent, the COVID-19 samples came from the United States, Italy and Spain. T cells, B-cell-depleted T cells, or PBMCs supplied cDNA or gDNA.

The CDR3 length is 15 residues. CDR1 is SGHDN, CDR2 FVKESK, per germline. The ends lost 4 bases at V and 1 base at J; junction bases unmatched: 6. Per the original methods: Estimates of nucleated cell counts were drawn from the amplification of reference gene primers. Sequenced by immunoSEQ multiplex PCR; TCRdb stores in-frame clones only, minus some. V and J calls and clone size are copied from that table; D and trimming were computed from the DNA. Of about 220,000 clones in the sample, around 84% were seen once. The gene calls are TRBV14 and TRBJ2-5, with TRBD1 identical over 7 bases. This TCR derives from a woman aged 55-69 years who had recovered from COVID-19. Sequences were obtained from peripheral blood. Written as DNA, the CDR3 is TGTGCCAGCAGCCGACTTGGGGACAGCCAAGAGACCCAGTACTTC. It translates to CASSRLGDSQETQYF.